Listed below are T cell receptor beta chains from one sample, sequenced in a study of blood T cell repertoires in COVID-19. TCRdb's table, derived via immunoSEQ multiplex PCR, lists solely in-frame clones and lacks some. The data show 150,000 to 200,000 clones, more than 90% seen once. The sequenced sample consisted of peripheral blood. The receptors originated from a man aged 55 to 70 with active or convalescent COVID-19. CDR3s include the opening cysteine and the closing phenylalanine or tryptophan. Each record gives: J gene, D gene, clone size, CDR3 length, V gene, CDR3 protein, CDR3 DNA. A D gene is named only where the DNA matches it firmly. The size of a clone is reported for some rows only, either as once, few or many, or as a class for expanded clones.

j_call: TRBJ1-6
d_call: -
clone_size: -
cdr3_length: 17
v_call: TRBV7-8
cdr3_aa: CASSPHALGWENSPLHF
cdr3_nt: TGTGCCAGCAGCCCACACGCACTGGGGTGGGAGAACTCACCCCTCCACTTT

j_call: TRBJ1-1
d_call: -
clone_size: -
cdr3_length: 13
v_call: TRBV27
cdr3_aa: CASSFVQGTEAFF
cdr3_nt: TGTGCCAGCAGTTTTGTACAGGGAACTGAAGCTTTCTTT

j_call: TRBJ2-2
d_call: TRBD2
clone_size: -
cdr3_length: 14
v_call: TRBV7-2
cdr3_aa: CASSLSGSPGELFF
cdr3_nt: TGTGCCAGCAGCTTGAGCGGGAGCCCTGGGGAGCTGTTTTTT

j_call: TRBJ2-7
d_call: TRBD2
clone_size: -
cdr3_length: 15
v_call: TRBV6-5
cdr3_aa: CASSYRTGGFYEQYF
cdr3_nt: TGTGCCAGCAGTTACCGGACGGGAGGCTTCTACGAGCAGTACTTC

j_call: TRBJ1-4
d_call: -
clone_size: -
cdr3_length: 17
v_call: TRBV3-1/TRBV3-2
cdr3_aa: CASSQTAVGPTDEKLFF
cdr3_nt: TGTGCCAGCAGCCAAACGGCAGTTGGGCCAACGGATGAAAAACTGTTTTTT

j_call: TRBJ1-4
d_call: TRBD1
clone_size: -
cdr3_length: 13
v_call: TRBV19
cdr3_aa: CASSRDRVEKLFF
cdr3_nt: TGTGCCAGTAGCCGAGACAGGGTAGAAAAACTGTTTTTT

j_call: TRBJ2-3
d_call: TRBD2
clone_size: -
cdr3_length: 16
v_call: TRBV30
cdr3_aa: CAWSVAGLAVTDTQYF
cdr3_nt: TGTGCCTGGAGTGTAGCCGGACTAGCGGTTACAGATACGCAGTATTTT

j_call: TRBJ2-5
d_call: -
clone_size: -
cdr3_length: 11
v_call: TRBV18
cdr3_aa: CASSGGETQYF
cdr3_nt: TGTGCCAGCTCAGGGGGGGAGACCCAGTACTTC

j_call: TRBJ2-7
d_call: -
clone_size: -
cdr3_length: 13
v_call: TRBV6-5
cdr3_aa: CASTRTVTSEQYF
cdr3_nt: TGTGCCAGCACCCGGACAGTTACTAGCGAGCAGTACTTC

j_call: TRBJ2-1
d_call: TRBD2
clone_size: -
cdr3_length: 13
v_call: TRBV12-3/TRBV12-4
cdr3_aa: CAGGTSGNNEQFF
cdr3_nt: TGTGCCGGAGGGACTAGCGGGAACAATGAGCAGTTCTTC

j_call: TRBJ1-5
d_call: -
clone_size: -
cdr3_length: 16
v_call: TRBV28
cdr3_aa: CASSLRGRSSNQPQHF
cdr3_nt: TGTGCCAGCAGTTTAAGGGGCAGGTCTAGCAATCAGCCCCAGCATTTT

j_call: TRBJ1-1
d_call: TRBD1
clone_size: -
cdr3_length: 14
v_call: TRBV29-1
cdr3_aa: CSVRTGGVNTEAFF
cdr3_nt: TGCAGCGTTCGGACAGGGGGCGTGAACACTGAAGCTTTCTTT

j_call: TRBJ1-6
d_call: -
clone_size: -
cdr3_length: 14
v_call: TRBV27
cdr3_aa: CASSSRQDNSPLHF
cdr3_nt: TGTGCCAGCAGTTCAAGACAGGATAATTCACCCCTCCACTTT

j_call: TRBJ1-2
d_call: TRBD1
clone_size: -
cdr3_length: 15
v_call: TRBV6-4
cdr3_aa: CASSDSGGTGAGYTF
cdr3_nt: TGTGCCAGCAGTGACTCGGGAGGGACAGGGGCAGGCTACACCTTC

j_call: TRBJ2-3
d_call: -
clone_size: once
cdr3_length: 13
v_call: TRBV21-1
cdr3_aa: CASRTEPEDTQYF
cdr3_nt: TGTGCCAGCAGGACAGAACCGGAGGATACGCAGTATTTT

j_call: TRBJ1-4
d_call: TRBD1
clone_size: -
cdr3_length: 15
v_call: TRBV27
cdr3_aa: CASSSVTAGGEKLFF
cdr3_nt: TGTGCCAGCAGTTCTGTGACCGCAGGGGGTGAAAAACTGTTTTTT

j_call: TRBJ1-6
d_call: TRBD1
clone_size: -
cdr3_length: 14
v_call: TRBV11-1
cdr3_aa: CASSWTGSGSPLHF
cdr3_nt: TGTGCCAGCAGCTGGACAGGCAGTGGTTCACCCCTCCACTTT

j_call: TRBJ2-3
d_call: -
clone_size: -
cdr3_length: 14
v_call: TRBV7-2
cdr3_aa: CASSLGPFTDTQYF
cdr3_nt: TGTGCCAGCAGCTTAGGTCCTTTCACAGATACGCAGTATTTT

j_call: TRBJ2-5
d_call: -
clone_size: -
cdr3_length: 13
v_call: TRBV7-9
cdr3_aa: CASSSTQGETQYF
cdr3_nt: TGTGCCAGCAGCTCGACACAGGGAGAGACCCAGTACTTC

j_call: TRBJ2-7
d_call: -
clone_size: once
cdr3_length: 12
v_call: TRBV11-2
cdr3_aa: CASSDGLNEQYF
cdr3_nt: TGTGCCAGCAGCGACGGACTAAACGAGCAGTACTTC

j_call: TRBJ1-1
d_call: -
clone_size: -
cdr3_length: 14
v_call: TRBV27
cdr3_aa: CASSLSEAVAEAFF
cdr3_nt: TGTGCCAGCAGTTTATCTGAGGCGGTGGCTGAAGCTTTCTTT